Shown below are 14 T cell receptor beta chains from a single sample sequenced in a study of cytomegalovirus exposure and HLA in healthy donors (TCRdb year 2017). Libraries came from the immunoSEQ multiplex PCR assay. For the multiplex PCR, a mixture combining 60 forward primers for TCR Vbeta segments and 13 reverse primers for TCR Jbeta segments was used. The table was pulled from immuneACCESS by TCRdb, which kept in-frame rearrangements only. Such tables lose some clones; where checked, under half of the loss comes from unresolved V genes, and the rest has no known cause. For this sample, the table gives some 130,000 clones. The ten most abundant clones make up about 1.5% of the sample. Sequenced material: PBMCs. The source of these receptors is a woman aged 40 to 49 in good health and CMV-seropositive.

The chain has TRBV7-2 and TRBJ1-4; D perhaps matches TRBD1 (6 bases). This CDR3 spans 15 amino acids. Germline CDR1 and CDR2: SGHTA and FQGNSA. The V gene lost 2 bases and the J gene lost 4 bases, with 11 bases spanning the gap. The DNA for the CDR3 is TGTGCCAGCAGCTTAACTACAGGGTATAATGAAAAACTGTTTTTT. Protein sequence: CASSLTTGYNEKLFF. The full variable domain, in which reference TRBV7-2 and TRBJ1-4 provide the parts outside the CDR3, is GAGVSQSPSNKVTEKGKDVELRCDPISGHTALYWYRQSLGQGLEFLIYFQGNSAPDKSGLPSDRFSAERTGGSVSTLTIQRTQQEDSAVYLCASSLTTGYNEKLFFGSGTQLSVL.

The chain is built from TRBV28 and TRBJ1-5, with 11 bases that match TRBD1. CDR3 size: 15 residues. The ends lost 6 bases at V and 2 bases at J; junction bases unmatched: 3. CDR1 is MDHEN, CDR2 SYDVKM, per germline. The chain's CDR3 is CASSRDRGGNQPQHF. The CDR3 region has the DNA TGTGCCAGCAGCCGGGACAGGGGGGGCAATCAGCCCCAGCATTTT.

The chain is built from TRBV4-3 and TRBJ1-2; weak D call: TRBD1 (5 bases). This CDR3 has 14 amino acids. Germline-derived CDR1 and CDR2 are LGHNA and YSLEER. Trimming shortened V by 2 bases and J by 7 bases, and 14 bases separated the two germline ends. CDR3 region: CASSQFHRPIGYTF. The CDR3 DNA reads TGCGCCAGCAGCCAATTCCACAGGCCTATTGGCTACACCTTC.

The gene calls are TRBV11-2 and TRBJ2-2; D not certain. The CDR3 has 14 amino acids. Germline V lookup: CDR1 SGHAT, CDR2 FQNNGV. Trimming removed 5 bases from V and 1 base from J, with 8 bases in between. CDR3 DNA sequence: TGTGCCAGCAGCCCCAAGAGGAACACCGGGGAGCTGTTTTTT. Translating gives CASSPKRNTGELFF. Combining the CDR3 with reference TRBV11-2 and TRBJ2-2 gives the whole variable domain EAGVAQSPRYKIIEKRQSVAFWCNPISGHATLYWYQQILGQGPKLLIQFQNNGVVDDSQLPKDRFSAERLKGVDSTLKIQPAKLEDSAVYLCASSPKRNTGELFFGEGSRLTVL.

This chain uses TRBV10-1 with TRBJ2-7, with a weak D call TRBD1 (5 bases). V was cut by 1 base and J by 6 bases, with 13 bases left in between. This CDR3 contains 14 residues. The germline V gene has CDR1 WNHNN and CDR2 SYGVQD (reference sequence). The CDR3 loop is CASSEFVTQGEQYF. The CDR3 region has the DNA TGCGCCAGCAGTGAGTTCGTCACCCAGGGCGAGCAGTACTTC.

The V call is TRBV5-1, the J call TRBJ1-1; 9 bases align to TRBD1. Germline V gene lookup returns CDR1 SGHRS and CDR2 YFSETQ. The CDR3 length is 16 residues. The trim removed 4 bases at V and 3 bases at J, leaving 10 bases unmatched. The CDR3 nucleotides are TGCGCCAGCAGCGTCACAGGGGGCTTGTTTTACACTGAAGCTTTCTTT. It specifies CASSVTGGLFYTEAFF.

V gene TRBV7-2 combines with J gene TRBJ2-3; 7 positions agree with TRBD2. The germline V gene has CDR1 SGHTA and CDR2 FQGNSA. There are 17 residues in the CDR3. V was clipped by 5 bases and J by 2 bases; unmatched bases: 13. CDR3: CASSPDRGRAFTDTQYF. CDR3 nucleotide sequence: TGTGCCAGCAGCCCCGACCGCGGGAGAGCGTTCACAGATACGCAGTATTTT.

CDR3 nucleotide sequence: TGTGCCAGCAGTTACTCCGGCAACTCGGGGCAGTACTTC. Protein product: CASSYSGNSGQYF. This chain links TRBV6-5 with TRBJ2-5; D is possibly TRBD2 (5 bases). Germline V gene data show CDR1 as MNHEY and CDR2 as SVGAGI. Trimming pared 0 bases from V and 11 bases from J, leaving 13 bases between. The CDR3 has 13 amino acids.

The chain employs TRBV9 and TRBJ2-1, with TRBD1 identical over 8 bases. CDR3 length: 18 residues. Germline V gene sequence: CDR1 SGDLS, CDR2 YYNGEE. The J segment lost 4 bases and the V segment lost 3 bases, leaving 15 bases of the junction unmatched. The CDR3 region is CASSATPARGRVYNEQFF. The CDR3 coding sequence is TGTGCCAGCAGCGCCACCCCCGCCAGGGGGCGCGTTTACAATGAGCAGTTCTTC.

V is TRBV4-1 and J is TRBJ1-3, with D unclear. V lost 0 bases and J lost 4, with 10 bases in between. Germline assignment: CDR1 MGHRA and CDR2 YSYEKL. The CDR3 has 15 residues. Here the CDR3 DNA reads TGCGCCAGCAGCCAAGAGGACTATTTGGGAAACACCATATATTTT. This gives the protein CASSQEDYLGNTIYF.

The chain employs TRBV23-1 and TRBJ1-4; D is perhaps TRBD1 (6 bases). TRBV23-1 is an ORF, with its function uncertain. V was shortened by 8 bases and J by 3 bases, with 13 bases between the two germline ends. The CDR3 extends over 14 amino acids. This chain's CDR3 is CASVTGFSNEKLFF. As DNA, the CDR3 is TGCGCCAGCGTAACAGGGTTTTCTAATGAAAAACTGTTTTTT.

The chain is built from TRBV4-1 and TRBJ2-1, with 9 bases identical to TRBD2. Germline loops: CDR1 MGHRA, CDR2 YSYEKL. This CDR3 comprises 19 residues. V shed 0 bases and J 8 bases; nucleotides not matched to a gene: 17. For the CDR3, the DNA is TGCGCCAGCAGCCAAGAAGGCCTAGCGGGACGGTCCCTCGTGTATGAGCAGTTCTTC. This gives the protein CASSQEGLAGRSLVYEQFF.

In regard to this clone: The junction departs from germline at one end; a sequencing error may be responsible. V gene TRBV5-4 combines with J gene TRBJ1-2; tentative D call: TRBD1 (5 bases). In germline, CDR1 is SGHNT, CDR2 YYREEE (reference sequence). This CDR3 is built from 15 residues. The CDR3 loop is CASSLVGGTNYGYTF. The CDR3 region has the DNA TGTGCTAGCAGCTTGGTTGGGGGGACTAACTATGGCTACACCTTC.

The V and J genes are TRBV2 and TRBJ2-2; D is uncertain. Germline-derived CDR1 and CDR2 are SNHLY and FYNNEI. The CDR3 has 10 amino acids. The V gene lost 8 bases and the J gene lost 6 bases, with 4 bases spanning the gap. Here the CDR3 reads CASAAGELFF. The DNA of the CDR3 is TGTGCCAGCGCGGCCGGGGAGCTGTTTTTT.